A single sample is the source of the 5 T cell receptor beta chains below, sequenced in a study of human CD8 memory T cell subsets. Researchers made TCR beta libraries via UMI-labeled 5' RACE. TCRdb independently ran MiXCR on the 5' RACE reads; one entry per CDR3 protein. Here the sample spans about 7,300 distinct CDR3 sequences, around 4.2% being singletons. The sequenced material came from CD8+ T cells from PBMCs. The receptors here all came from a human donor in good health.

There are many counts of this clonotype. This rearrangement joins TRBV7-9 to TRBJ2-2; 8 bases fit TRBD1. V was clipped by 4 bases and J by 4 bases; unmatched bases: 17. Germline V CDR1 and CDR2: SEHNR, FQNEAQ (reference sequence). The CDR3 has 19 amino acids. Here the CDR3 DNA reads TGTGCCAGCAGCTCCGTCAGGGGGCAACAAACGTTTTCCACCGGGGAGCTGTTTTTT. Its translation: CASSSVRGQQTFSTGELFF.

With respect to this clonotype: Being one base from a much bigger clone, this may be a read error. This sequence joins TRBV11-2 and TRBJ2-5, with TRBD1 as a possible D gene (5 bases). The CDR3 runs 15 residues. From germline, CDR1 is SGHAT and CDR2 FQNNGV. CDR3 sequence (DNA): TGTGCCAGCAGCTTAACAGGCGGATACCAAGAGTCCCAGTACTTC. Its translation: CASSLTGGYQESQYF.

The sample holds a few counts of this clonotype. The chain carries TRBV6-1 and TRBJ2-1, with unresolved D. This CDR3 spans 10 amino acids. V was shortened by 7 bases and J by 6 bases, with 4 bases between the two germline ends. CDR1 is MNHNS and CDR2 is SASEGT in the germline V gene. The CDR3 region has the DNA TGTGCCAGCAAGGCCAATGAGCAGTTCTTC. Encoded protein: CASKANEQFF.

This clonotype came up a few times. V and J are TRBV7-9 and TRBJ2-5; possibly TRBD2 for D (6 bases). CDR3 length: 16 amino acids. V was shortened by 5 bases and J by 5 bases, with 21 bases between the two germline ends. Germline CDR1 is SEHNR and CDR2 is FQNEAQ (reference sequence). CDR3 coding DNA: TGTGCCAGCAGCGGCCGGGGGATAGGGCGAATCGAGACCCAGTACTTC. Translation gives CASSGRGIGRIETQYF.

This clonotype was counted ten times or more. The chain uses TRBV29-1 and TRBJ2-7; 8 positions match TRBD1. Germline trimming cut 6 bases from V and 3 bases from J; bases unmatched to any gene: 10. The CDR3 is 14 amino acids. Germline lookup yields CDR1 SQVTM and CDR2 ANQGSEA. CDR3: CSVSTGQDYYEQYF. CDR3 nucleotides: TGCAGCGTATCAACGGGACAGGACTACTACGAGCAGTACTTC.